This T cell receptor (beta chain) was recovered during a study of graft-versus-host responses after intestinal transplantation. On the study more broadly: Tacrolimus plus steroids were given to all recipients for two to three years, preceded by anti-thymocyte globulin induction. The study's findings and limits: Individuals carrying graft-donor T cell macrochimerism showed high graft-versus-host to host-versus-graft clonal ratios in allografts. Analysis identified GvH clones in recipient marrow, with some appearing first in ileum or blood.

Stimulators, some 200,000 irradiated and violet-dye-labeled cells, were plated with some 200,000 CFSE-labeled responder cells. Germline V lookup: CDR1 MNHEY, CDR2 SMNVEV (reference sequence). This CDR3 contains 13 residues. V was pared by 8 bases and J by 0 bases, with 10 bases between. Sequencing was performed with immunoSEQ multiplex PCR; in TCRdb, only in-frame clones are kept and a portion is missing. The table has 11,000 to 15,000 clones, about 36% seen once; the top ten hold about 1%. This clone was observed a handful of times. The chain links TRBV27 to TRBJ1-2; D is undetermined. Sequenced material: alloreactive CD4+ T cells from a mixed lymphocyte reaction culture, taken before intestinal transplant. As to subset: CFSE-low proliferating T cells sorted from roughly six-day pre-transplant mixed lymphocyte reaction (GvH or HvG direction). This receptor was taken from a human patient who received an intestinal transplant. CDR3 sequence reads: CASRSTANYGYTF. The CDR3 nucleotides are TGTGCCAGCCGTTCCACAGCTAACTATGGCTACACCTTC.